Following are 30 T cell receptor beta chains from one sample sequenced in a study of T cell changes during pregnancy in multiple sclerosis. Produced via immunoSEQ multiplex PCR; TCRdb's table is partial and in-frame only. The data contain roughly 89,000 clones, 85% to 95% of them singletons. Specimen: peripheral blood, collected after pregnancy. These receptors were collected from a female donor in good health, enrolled as a control in a pregnancy study.

The chain employs TRBV7-2 and TRBJ2-7; 9 bases match TRBD1. In germline, CDR1 is SGHTA, CDR2 FQGNSA. The junction had 6 bases not matched to a gene; V was cut back by 1 base and J by 5 bases. This CDR3 is built from 15 residues. The CDR3 spells CASSLGDRVGDEQYF. CDR3 DNA sequence: TGTGCCAGCAGCTTAGGGGACAGGGTCGGTGACGAGCAGTACTTC.

The chain couples TRBV15 to TRBJ2-5; TRBD1 matches at 10 bases. The CDR3 sequence is 16 residues long. CDR1 is LNHNV and CDR2 is YYDKDF in the germline V gene (reference sequence). After removal of 4 bases from V and 2 bases from J, the junction contained 7 bases not matched to a gene. The CDR3, as DNA: TGTGCCACCAGCACGGGGGACAGGGGACCACAAGAGACCCAGTACTTC. It encodes CATSTGDRGPQETQYF.

The rearrangement uses TRBV30 and TRBJ1-1; 9 nucleotides agree with TRBD1. The CDR3 spans 14 residues. Germline lookup yields CDR1 GTSNPN and CDR2 SVGIG (reference sequence). Trimming cost V 2 bases and J 5 bases; bases outside gene matches: 6. CDR3: CAWSKGQGITEAFF. CDR3 coding DNA: TGTGCCTGGAGTAAAGGACAGGGGATAACTGAAGCTTTCTTT.

The rearrangement uses TRBV5-4 and TRBJ2-1; TRBD2 is a possible D gene (5 bases). V lost 4 bases and J 4 bases, leaving 12 bases between the germline ends. Germline assignment: CDR1 SGHNT and CDR2 YYREEE (reference sequence). The CDR3 loop spans 14 amino acids. DNA of the CDR3: TGTGCCAGCAGCCAGGACTTAACTTACAATGAGCAGTTCTTC. Amino acid sequence: CASSQDLTYNEQFF.

This rearrangement joins TRBV14 to TRBJ1-1, with D tentatively TRBD1 (6 bases). V lost 0 bases, J lost 5 bases, and 13 bases lay in between. CDR3 size: 15 residues. CDR1 SGHDN and CDR2 FVKESK come from the germline V gene. CDR3 sequence reads: CASSQDLRGRTEAFF. The CDR3 region has the DNA TGTGCCAGCAGCCAAGATTTGCGGGGGCGGACTGAAGCTTTCTTT.

This chain uses TRBV7-6 with TRBJ2-6, with TRBD1 as a possible D gene (6 bases). CDR3 size: 16 residues. V was cut by 5 bases and J by 4 bases, with 15 bases left in between. The V gene's germline CDR1 is SGHVS and CDR2 FNYEAQ. CDR3 loop: CASSLNRGSGANVLTF. CDR3 in DNA: TGTGCCAGCAGCCTTAATAGGGGGTCCGGGGCCAACGTCCTGACTTTC.

J is TRBJ2-2 and V is TRBV7-9; a weak D match, TRBD2 (6 bases). Germline values: CDR1 SEHNR, CDR2 FQNEAQ (reference sequence). Trimming cost V 5 bases and J 3 bases, with 16 bases left between them. There are 16 residues in the CDR3. The DNA for the CDR3 is TGTGCCAGCAGCCCACAAAGGGGAGGTGACACCGGGGAGCTGTTTTTT. Its translation: CASSPQRGGDTGELFF.

The chain couples TRBV29-1 to TRBJ2-7; D ambiguous. The CDR3 extends over 14 amino acids. CDR1 is SQVTM and CDR2 is ANQGSEA in the germline V gene. Between the trimmed V and J ends, which lost 0 bases and 0 bases, there was a span of 9 bases. As DNA, the CDR3 is TGCAGCGTTGAAGAAAAGGCGGCCTCCTACGAGCAGTACTTC. It specifies CSVEEKAASYEQYF.

The chain is built from TRBV19 and TRBJ2-5; TRBD2 agrees at 8 bases. The germline CDR1 and CDR2 sequences are LNHDA and SQIVND (reference sequence). The CDR3 sequence is 16 residues long. Unmatched junction bases numbered 15, after V lost 7 bases and J lost 5 bases. CDR3 in amino acids: CASKGREAGEMETQYF. CDR3 nucleotide sequence: TGTGCCAGTAAGGGCAGGGAAGCGGGAGAAATGGAGACCCAGTACTTC.

This clone was detected once. The CDR3 loop is CASSYEGVHGQYF. For the CDR3, the DNA is TGTGCCAGCAGTTACGAGGGGGTTCATGGGCAGTACTTC. V gene TRBV6-5 combines with J gene TRBJ2-7, with D perhaps matching TRBD1 (6 bases). CDR1 is MNHEY and CDR2 is SVGAGI in the germline V gene. CDR3 length equals 13 residues. Between the trimmed V and J ends, which lost 2 bases and 9 bases, there was a span of 14 bases.

The V gene is TRBV27, the J gene TRBJ2-2, with TRBD2 matching 10 bases. The CDR3 length is 16 residues. The V segment lost 8 bases and the J segment 6 bases; nucleotides outside the gene matches: 12. Germline V CDR1 and CDR2: MNHEY, SMNVEV (reference sequence). The CDR3 bases are TGTGCCAGCGGACAAGAGAGGCTAGCGGGAGCCGGGGAGCTGTTTTTT. It specifies CASGQERLAGAGELFF.

The count of this clone is one. The chain joins TRBV4-2 to TRBJ2-7; 8 bases match TRBD1. This CDR3 has 14 residues. The germline V gene has CDR1 LGHNA and CDR2 YNFKEQ. Trimming cost V 6 bases and J 4 bases; bases outside gene matches: 8. The CDR3 nucleotides read TGTGCCAGCAGTACCAGGGACAGGTATTACGAGCAGTACTTC. Amino acid sequence: CASSTRDRYYEQYF.

This clone was seen just once. The rearrangement links TRBV27 to TRBJ1-1; D is undetermined. The CDR3 covers 13 residues. Trimming removed 2 bases at V and 4 bases at J, with 8 bases between. Germline values: CDR1 MNHEY, CDR2 SMNVEV (reference sequence). CDR3 residues: CASSLDKSTEAFF. CDR3 nucleotides: TGTGCCAGCAGTTTAGATAAGAGCACTGAAGCTTTCTTT.

The gene calls are TRBV7-2 and TRBJ2-3; 12 bases line up with TRBD2. Trimming removed 4 bases from V and 0 bases from J; junction bases left unmatched: 2. Germline CDR1 and CDR2: SGHTA and FQGNSA. The CDR3 runs 16 residues. The chain's CDR3 is CASSSTSGRSTDTQYF. The CDR3, as DNA: TGTGCCAGCAGCTCGACTAGCGGGAGAAGCACAGATACGCAGTATTTT.

This clone has just one count. This chain connects TRBV19 to TRBJ1-4, with 8 bases that match TRBD1. The CDR3 has 19 amino acids. Losses at the gene ends were 2 bases for V and 6 bases for J; bases not matched to a gene: 17. Per germline, CDR1 LNHDA and CDR2 SQIVND (reference sequence). Written as DNA, the CDR3 is TGTGCCAGTAGTATATGGTTCCTGAGCAGGGGGCATATTGATGAAAAACTGTTTTTT. Its translation: CASSIWFLSRGHIDEKLFF.

J is TRBJ2-3 and V is TRBV4-1; 10 nucleotides agree with TRBD2. The CDR3 runs 17 residues. The germline gives CDR1 MGHRA, CDR2 YSYEKL. Trimming at V came to 0 bases and at J to 2 bases, leaving 5 bases not matched to a gene. CDR3 sequence reads: CASSQEASGRITDTQYF. The CDR3 DNA follows: TGCGCCAGCAGCCAAGAGGCTAGCGGGAGAATCACAGATACGCAGTATTTT.

V is TRBV4-1 and J is TRBJ2-3; 10 nucleotides agree with TRBD1. V was pared by 4 bases and J by 0 bases, with 1 base of the junction left unmatched. From germline, CDR1 is MGHRA and CDR2 YSYEKL. The CDR3 covers 15 residues. In DNA, the CDR3 is TGCGCCAGCAGCCCGGGACAGGGGAGCACAGATACGCAGTATTTT. It translates to CASSPGQGSTDTQYF.

J is TRBJ2-7 and V is TRBV5-5, with a weak D call TRBD1 (5 bases). Germline assignment: CDR1 SGHKS and CDR2 YYEKEE (reference sequence). CDR3 length equals 15 residues. V dropped 4 bases and J dropped 2 bases, with 16 bases sitting between them. CDR3 in amino acids: CASSVDIGLPYEQYF. As DNA, the CDR3 is TGTGCCAGCAGCGTGGACATTGGCTTACCCTACGAGCAGTACTTC. The entire variable domain, with the rest obtained from reference TRBV5-5 and TRBJ2-7, is as follows: DAGVTQSPTHLIKTRGQQVTLRCSPISGHKSVSWYQQVLGQGPQFIFQYYEKEERGRGNFPDRFSARQFPNYSSELNVNALLLGDSALYLCASSVDIGLPYEQYFGPGTRLTVT.

The chain has TRBV5-1 and TRBJ1-1; D is uncertain. Trimming cost V 6 bases and J 7 bases, with 10 bases left between them. The CDR3 extends over 11 amino acids. Germline V gene data show CDR1 as SGHRS and CDR2 as YFSETQ. The CDR3 nucleotides are TGCGCCAGCATAATGGCGGTTGAAGCTTTCTTT. It encodes CASIMAVEAFF. Full variable domain (rest looked up from reference TRBV5-1 and TRBJ1-1): KAGVTQTPRYLIKTRGQQVTLSCSPISGHRSVSWYQQTPGQGLQFLFEYFSETQRNKGNFPGRFSGRQFSNSRSEMNVSTLELGDSALYLCASIMAVEAFFGQGTRLTVV.

The chain uses TRBV28 and TRBJ2-2; D is possibly TRBD1 (8 bases). The CDR3 contains 14 residues. Deletions cut 7 bases from V and 4 bases from J, with 13 bases between. Germline V gene data show CDR1 as MDHEN and CDR2 as SYDVKM. CDR3 nucleotides: TGTGCCAGCACCACAGGGGGGGGCACCGGGGAGCTGTTTTTT. It codes for CASTTGGGTGELFF. The variable domain in full, completed from reference TRBV28 and TRBJ2-2, reads DVKVTQSSRYLVKRTGEKVFLECVQDMDHENMFWYRQDPGLGLRLIYFSYDVKMKEKGDIPEGYSVSREKKERFSLILESASTNQTSMYLCASTTGGGTGELFFGEGSRLTVL.

The chain links TRBV6-1 to TRBJ1-4; a possible D gene is TRBD1 (6 bases). V dropped 2 bases and J dropped 0 bases, with 10 bases sitting between them. The CDR3 contains 16 residues. In germline, CDR1 is MNHNS, CDR2 SASEGT. In nucleotides, the CDR3 is TGTGCCAGCAGTGAAACGGGACACGCAACTAATGAAAAACTGTTTTTT. As protein: CASSETGHATNEKLFF.

V gene TRBV11-2 combines with J gene TRBJ1-1; perhaps TRBD1 as D (5 bases). Deletions cut 3 bases from V and 3 bases from J, with 8 bases between. The CDR3 covers 13 residues. The germline V gene encodes CDR1 SGHAT and CDR2 FQNNGV. The CDR3 bases are TGTGCCAGCAGCTTCATAGGGGACACTGAAGCTTTCTTT. Amino acids: CASSFIGDTEAFF.

The J gene is TRBJ2-7, the V gene TRBV5-1, with 8 bases aligning to TRBD1. The CDR3 length is 14 residues. The J segment lost 3 bases and the V segment lost 3 bases, leaving 5 bases of the junction unmatched. CDR1 SGHRS and CDR2 YFSETQ come from the germline V gene. The CDR3 nucleotides read TGCGCCAGCAGCTGGACAGGGCGTAGCTACGAGCAGTACTTC. It translates to CASSWTGRSYEQYF.

This clone was picked up one time. The V call is TRBV7-9, the J call TRBJ1-1; D possibly corresponds to TRBD1 (5 bases). The CDR3 is 14 amino acids. Trimming took off 7 bases at V and 0 bases at J, with 12 bases between the two ends. Germline CDR1 and CDR2: SEHNR and FQNEAQ (reference sequence). The CDR3 region is CASTSWDLNTEAFF. CDR3 DNA: TGTGCCAGCACCTCCTGGGACTTGAACACTGAAGCTTTCTTT.

Written as DNA, the CDR3 is TGTGCCAGCAGTGCCGGGACTAGCGGGAGGGCCTTCGACGAGCAGTACTTC. It codes for CASSAGTSGRAFDEQYF. This chain uses TRBV2 with TRBJ2-7, with 16 nucleotides matching TRBD2. V gave up 4 bases and J gave up 5 bases; unmatched junction bases: 8. The CDR3 runs 17 residues. The germline V gene encodes CDR1 SNHLY and CDR2 FYNNEI.

The V gene is TRBV23-1, the J gene TRBJ2-3; 8 bases line up with TRBD2. TRBV23-1 is an open reading frame, and its role is uncertain. Trimming cost V 9 bases and J 4 bases; bases outside gene matches: 6. The CDR3 is made up of 13 amino acids. Here the CDR3 reads CARAGVVPDTQYF. In DNA form, the CDR3 reads TGCGCCAGAGCGGGAGTGGTACCAGATACGCAGTATTTT.

The genes are TRBV5-4 and TRBJ2-1; possible D gene TRBD1, 7 bases. CDR3 length: 14 amino acids. Trimming removed 4 bases from V and 4 bases from J, with 12 bases in between. Germline V gives CDR1 SGHNT, CDR2 YYREEE (reference sequence). The CDR3 loop reads CASSPPGGYNEQFF. CDR3 DNA: TGTGCCAGCAGCCCACCAGGGGGGTACAATGAGCAGTTCTTC.

The CDR3: CASTYSGTGLNEQYF. DNA of the CDR3: TGTGCCAGTACCTATTCCGGGACAGGGTTAAACGAGCAGTACTTC. The chain links TRBV19 to TRBJ2-7; 9 bases align to TRBD1. From germline, CDR1 is LNHDA and CDR2 SQIVND (reference sequence). J gave up 5 bases and V 7 bases, and 12 bases lay outside the gene matches. CDR3 size: 15 residues.

The V gene is TRBV28, the J gene TRBJ2-3, with 7 positions matching TRBD1. The CDR3 length is 14 residues. V lost 2 bases, J lost 4 bases, and 3 bases stayed unmatched. The germline gives CDR1 MDHEN, CDR2 SYDVKM. The chain's CDR3 is CASSLGDRADTQYF. In DNA form, the CDR3 reads TGTGCCAGCAGTTTAGGGGACAGAGCAGATACGCAGTATTTT.

CDR3 in amino acids: CASSPGGATGELFF. The DNA of the CDR3 is TGTGCCAGCTCACCAGGGGGCGCAACCGGGGAGCTGTTTTTT. The chain uses TRBV18 and TRBJ2-2, with a possible D match to TRBD1 (6 bases). V was pared by 2 bases and J by 5 bases, with 9 bases between. Germline CDR1 reads KGHSH; CDR2 reads LQKENI. The CDR3 has 14 residues.